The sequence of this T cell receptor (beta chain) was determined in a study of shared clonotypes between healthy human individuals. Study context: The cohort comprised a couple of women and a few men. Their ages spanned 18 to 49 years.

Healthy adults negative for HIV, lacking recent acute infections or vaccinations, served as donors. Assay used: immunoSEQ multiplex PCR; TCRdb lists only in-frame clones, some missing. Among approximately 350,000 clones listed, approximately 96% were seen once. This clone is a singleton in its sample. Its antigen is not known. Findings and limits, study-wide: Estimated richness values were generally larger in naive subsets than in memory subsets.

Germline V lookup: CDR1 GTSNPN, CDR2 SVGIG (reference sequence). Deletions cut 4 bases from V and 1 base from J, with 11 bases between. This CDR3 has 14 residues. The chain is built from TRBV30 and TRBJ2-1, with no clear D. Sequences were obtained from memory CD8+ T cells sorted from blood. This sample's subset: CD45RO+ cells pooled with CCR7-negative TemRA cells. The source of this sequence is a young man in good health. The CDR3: CAWILDPSYNEQFF. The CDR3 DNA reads TGTGCCTGGATCTTAGATCCGTCCTACAATGAGCAGTTCTTC.